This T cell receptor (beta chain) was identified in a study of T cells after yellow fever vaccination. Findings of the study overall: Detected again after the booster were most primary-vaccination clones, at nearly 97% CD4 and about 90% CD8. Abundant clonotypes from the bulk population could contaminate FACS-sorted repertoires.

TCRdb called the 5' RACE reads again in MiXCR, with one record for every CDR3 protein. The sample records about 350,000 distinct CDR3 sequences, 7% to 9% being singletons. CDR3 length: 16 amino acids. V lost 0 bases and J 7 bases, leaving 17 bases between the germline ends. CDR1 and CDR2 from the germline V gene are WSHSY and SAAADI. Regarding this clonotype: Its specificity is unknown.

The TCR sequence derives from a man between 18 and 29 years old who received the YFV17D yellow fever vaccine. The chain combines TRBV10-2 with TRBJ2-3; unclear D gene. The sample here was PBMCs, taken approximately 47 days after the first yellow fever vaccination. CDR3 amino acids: CASSESDPMGENTQYF. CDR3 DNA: TGCGCCAGCAGTGAGTCCGATCCCATGGGTGAGAATACGCAGTATTTT.